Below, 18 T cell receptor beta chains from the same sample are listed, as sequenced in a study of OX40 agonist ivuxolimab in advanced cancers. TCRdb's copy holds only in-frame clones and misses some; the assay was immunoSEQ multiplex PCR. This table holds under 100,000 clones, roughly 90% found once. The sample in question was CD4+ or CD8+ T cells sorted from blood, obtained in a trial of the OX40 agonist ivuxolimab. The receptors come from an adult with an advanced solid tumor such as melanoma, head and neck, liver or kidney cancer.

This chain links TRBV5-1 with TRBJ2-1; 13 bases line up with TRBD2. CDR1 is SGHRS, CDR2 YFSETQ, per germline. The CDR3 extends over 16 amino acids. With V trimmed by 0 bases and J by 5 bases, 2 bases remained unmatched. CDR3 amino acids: CASSLGGLAGNNEQFF. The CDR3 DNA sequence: TGCGCCAGCAGCTTGGGGGGACTAGCGGGGAACAATGAGCAGTTCTTC.

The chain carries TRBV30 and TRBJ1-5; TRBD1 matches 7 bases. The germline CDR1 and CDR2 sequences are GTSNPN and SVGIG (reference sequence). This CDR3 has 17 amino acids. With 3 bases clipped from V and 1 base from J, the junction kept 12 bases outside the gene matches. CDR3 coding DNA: TGTGCCTGGAGGACAGGGAATGTTTGTAGAAGCAATCAGCCCCAGCATTTT. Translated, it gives CAWRTGNVCRSNQPQHF.

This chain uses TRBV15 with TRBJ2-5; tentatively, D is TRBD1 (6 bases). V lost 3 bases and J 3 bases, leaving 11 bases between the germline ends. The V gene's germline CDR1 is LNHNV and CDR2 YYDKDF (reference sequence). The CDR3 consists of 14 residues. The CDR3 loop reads CATSREQGKETQYF. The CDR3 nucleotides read TGTGCCACCAGCAGGGAACAGGGAAAAGAGACCCAGTACTTC.

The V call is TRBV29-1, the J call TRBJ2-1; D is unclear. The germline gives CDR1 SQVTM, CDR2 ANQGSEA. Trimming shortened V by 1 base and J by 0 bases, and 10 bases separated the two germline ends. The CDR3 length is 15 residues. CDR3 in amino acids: CSVEVGRASYNEQFF. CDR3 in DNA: TGCAGCGTTGAAGTGGGTCGGGCCTCCTACAATGAGCAGTTCTTC.

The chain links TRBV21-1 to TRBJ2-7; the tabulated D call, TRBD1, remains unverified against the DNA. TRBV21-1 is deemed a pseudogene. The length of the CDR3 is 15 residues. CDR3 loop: CASCGQRGGDYEQYF. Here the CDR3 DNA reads TGTGCCAGCTGCGGCCAACGTGGGGGCGACTACGAGCAGTACTTC.

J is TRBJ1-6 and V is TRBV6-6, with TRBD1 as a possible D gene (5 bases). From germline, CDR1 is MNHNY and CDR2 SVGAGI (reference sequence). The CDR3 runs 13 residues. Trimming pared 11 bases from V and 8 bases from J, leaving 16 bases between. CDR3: CASAGSGHSPLHF. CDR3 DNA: TGTGCCTCCGCCGGGTCGGGACATTCACCCCTCCACTTT.

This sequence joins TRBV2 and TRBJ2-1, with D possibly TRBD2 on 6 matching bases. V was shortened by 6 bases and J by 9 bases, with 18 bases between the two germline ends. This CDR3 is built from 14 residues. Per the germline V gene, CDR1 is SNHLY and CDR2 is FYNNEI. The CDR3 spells CASRQSWGGGEQFF. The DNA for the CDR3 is TGTGCCAGCAGACAATCCTGGGGAGGCGGTGAGCAGTTCTTC.

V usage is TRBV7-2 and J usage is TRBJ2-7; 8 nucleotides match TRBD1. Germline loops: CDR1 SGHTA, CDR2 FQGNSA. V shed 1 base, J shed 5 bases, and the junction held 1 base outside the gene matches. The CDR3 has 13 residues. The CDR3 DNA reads TGTGCCAGCAGCTTAGGACAGGGGAACGAGCAGTACTTC. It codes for CASSLGQGNEQYF.

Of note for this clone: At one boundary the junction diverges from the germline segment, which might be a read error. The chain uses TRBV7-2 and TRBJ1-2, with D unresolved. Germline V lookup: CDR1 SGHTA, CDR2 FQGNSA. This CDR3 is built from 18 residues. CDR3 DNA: TGTGCCAGCAGCTTAGTTTCGTTGTTGAGCAGTCCTTCTATCCTTCAGAGCTTC. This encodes CASSLVSLLSSPSILQSF. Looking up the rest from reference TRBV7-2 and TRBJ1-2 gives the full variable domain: GAGVSQSPSNKVTEKGKDVELRCDPISGHTALYWYRQSLGQGLEFLIYFQGNSAPDKSGLPSDRFSAERTGGSVSTLTIQRTQQEDSAVYLCASSLVSLLSSPSILQSFGSGTRLTVV.

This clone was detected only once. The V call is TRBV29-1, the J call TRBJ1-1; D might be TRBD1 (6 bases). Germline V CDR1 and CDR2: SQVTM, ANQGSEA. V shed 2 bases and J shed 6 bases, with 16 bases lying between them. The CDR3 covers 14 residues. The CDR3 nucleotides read TGCAGCGTTGAAAAGGGCAGGGGTATTGCTGAAGCTTTCTTT. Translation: CSVEKGRGIAEAFF.

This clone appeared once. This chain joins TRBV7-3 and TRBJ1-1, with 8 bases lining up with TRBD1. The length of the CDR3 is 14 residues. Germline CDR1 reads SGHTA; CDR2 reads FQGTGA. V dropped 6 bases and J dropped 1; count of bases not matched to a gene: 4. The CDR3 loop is CASRSGTGNTEAFF. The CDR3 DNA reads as TGTGCCAGCAGGTCTGGGACAGGGAACACTGAAGCTTTCTTT.

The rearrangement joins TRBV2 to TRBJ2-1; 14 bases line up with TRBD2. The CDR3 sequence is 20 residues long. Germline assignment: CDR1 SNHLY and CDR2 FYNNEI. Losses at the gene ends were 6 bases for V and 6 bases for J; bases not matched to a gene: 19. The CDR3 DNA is TGTGCCAGCAGGAGGGCGAAGGGACTAGCGGGAGCCCGATTAGTCAATGAGCAGTTCTTC. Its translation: CASRRAKGLAGARLVNEQFF.

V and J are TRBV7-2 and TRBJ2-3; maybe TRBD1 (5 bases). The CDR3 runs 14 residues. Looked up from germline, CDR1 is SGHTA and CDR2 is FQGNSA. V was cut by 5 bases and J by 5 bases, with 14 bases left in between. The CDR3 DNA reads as TGTGCCAGCAGCACCGTAAAAGGGGAAGATACGCAGTATTTT. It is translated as CASSTVKGEDTQYF.

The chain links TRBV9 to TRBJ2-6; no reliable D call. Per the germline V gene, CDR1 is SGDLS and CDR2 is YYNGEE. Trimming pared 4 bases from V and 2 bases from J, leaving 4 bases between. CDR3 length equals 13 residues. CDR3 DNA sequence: TGTGCCAGCAGCCTCGCTGGGGCCAACGTCCTGACTTTC. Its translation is CASSLAGANVLTF.

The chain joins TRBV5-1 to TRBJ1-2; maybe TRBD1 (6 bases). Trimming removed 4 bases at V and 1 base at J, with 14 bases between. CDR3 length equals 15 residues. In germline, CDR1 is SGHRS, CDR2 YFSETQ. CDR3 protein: CASSQAGAVNYGYTF. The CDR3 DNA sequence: TGCGCCAGCAGCCAGGCAGGGGCCGTTAACTATGGCTACACCTTC.

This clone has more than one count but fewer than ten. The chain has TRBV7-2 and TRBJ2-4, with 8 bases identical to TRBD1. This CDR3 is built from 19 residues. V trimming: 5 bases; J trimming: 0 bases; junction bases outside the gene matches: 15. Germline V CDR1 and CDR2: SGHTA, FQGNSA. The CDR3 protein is CASSPMSGTGNLAKNIQYF. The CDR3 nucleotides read TGTGCCAGCAGCCCAATGTCCGGGACAGGAAATCTAGCCAAAAACATTCAGTACTTC. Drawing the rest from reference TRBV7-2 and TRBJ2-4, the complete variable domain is GAGVSQSPSNKVTEKGKDVELRCDPISGHTALYWYRQSLGQGLEFLIYFQGNSAPDKSGLPSDRFSAERTGGSVSTLTIQRTQQEDSAVYLCASSPMSGTGNLAKNIQYFGAGTRLSVL.

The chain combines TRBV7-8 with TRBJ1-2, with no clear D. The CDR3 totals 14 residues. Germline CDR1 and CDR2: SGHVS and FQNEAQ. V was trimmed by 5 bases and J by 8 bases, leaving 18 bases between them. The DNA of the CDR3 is TGTGCCAGCAGCCGTCCCGGGGTTTTGGGAGGCTACACCTTC. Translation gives CASSRPGVLGGYTF.

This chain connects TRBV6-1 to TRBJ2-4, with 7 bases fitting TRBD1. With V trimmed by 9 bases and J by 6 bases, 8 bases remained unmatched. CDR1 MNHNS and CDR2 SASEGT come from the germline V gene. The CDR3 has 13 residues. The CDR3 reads CASDEGAGNIQYF. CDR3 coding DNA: TGTGCCAGTGACGAGGGGGCTGGAAACATTCAGTACTTC.